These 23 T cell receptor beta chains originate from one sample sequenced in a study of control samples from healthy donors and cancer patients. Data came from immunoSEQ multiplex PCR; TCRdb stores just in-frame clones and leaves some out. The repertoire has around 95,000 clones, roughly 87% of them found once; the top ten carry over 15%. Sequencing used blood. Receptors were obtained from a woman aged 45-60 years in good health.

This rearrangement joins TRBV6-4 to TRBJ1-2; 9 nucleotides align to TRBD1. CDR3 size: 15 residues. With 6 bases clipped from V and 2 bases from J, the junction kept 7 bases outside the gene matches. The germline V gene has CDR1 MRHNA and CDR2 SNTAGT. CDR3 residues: CASSPTTGGNYGYTF. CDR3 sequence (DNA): TGTGCCAGCAGCCCTACGACAGGGGGAAACTATGGCTACACCTTC.

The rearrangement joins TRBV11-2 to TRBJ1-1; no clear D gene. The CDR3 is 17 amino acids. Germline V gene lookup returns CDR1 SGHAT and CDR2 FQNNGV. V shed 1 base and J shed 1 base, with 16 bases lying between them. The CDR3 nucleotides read TGTGCCAGCAGCTTAGGGTACCCTCTACAGACGAACACTGAAGCTTTCTTT. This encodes CASSLGYPLQTNTEAFF.

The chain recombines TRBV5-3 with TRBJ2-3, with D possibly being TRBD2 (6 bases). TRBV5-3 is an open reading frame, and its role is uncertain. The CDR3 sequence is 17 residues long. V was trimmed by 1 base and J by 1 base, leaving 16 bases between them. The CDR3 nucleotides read TGTGCCAGAAGCTTGAGGACCCGGACTAACGGCACAGATACGCAGTATTTT. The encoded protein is CARSLRTRTNGTDTQYF.

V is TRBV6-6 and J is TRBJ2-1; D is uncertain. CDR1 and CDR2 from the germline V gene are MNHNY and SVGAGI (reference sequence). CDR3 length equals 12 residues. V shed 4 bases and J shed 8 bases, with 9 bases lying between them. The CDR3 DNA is TGTGCCAGCAGTTTCCCGGGCGATGAGCAGTTCTTC. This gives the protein CASSFPGDEQFF.

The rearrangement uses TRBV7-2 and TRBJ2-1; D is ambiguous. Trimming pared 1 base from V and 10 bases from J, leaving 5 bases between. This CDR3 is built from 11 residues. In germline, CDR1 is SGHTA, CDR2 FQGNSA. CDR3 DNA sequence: TGTGCCAGCAGCTTAGTGGGAGAGCAGTTCTTC. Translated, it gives CASSLVGEQFF.

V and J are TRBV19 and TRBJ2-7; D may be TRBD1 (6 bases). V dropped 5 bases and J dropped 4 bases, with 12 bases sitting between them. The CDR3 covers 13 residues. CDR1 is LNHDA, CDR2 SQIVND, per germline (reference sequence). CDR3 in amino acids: CASSSGTYYEQYF. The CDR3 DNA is TGTGCCAGTAGTTCCGGGACATATTACGAGCAGTACTTC.

The CDR3 bases are TGTGCCAGCAGTCCCGTCGGAACTAGCGGGAAGAACACCGGGGAGCTGTTTTTT. Amino acid sequence: CASSPVGTSGKNTGELFF. The V call is TRBV27, the J call TRBJ2-2, with 10 bases lining up with TRBD2. CDR1 is MNHEY and CDR2 is SMNVEV in the germline V gene (reference sequence). The CDR3 totals 18 residues. V was pared by 5 bases and J by 1 base, with 10 bases of the junction left unmatched.

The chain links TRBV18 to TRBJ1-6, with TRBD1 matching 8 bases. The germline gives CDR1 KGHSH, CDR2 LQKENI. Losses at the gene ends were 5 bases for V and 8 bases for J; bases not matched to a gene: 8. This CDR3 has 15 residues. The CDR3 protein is CASSMTGAMDSPLHF. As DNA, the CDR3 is TGTGCCAGCTCAATGACAGGGGCAATGGATTCACCCCTCCACTTT.

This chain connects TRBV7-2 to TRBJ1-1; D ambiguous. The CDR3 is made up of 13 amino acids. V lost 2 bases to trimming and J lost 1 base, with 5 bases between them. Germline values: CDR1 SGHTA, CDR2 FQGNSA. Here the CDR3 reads CASSLRKNTEAFF. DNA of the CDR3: TGTGCCAGCAGCTTAAGGAAGAACACTGAAGCTTTCTTT.

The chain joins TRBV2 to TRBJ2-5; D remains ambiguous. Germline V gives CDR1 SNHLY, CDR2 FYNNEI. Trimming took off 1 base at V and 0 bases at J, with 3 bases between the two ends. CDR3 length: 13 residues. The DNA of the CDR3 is TGTGCCAGCAGTGAAGGGTACCAAGAGACCCAGTACTTC. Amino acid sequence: CASSEGYQETQYF.

CDR3 loop: CASSLDARDSEQFF. DNA for the CDR3: TGCGCCAGCAGCCTTGACGCCAGGGACAGCGAGCAGTTCTTC. The J gene is TRBJ2-1, the V gene TRBV5-1; 7 nucleotides agree with TRBD1. CDR3 length equals 14 residues. The germline V gene encodes CDR1 SGHRS and CDR2 YFSETQ. J lost 10 bases, V lost 4 bases, and 11 bases had no gene match.

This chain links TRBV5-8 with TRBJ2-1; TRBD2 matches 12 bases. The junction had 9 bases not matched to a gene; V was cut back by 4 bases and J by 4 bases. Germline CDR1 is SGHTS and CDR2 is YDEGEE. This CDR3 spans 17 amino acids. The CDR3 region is CASSRLRLAGEYNEQFF. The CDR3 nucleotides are TGTGCCAGCAGCCGCCTGCGACTAGCGGGAGAGTACAATGAGCAGTTCTTC. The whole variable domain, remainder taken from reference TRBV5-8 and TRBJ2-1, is EAGVTQSPTHLIKTRGQQATLRCSPISGHTSVYWYQQALGLGLQFLLWYDEGEERNRGNFPPRFSGRQFPNYSSELNVNALELEDSALYLCASSRLRLAGEYNEQFFGPGTRLTVL.

This CDR3 is CASSRSRQEGIYEQYF. The CDR3 DNA is TGTGCCAGCAGCCGGTCACGGCAGGAAGGAATCTACGAGCAGTACTTC. The rearrangement links TRBV14 to TRBJ2-7; D gene uncertain. The CDR3 contains 16 residues. In germline, CDR1 is SGHDN, CDR2 FVKESK. V gave up 4 bases and J gave up 3 bases, with 19 bases separating them.

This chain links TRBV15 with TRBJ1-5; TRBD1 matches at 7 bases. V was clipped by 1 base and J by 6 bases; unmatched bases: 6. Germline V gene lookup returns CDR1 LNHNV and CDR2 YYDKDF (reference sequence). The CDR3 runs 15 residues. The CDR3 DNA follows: TGTGCCACCAGCAGAGGTGGGACAGCGGGTCAGCCCCAGCATTTT. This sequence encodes CATSRGGTAGQPQHF.

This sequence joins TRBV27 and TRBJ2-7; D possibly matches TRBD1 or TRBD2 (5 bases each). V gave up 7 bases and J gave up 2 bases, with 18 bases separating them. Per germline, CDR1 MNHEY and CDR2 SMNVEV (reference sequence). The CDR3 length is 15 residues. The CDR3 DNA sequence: TGTGCCAGCACTACCACCGGGACGGCGACCTACGAGCAGTACTTC. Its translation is CASTTTGTATYEQYF.

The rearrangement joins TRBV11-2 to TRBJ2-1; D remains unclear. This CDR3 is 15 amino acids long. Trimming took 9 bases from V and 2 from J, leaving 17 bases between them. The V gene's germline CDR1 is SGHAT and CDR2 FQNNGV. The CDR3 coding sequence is TGTGCCAGTCGTTACGTAGCCGGAGCCTACAATGAGCAGTTCTTC. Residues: CASRYVAGAYNEQFF.

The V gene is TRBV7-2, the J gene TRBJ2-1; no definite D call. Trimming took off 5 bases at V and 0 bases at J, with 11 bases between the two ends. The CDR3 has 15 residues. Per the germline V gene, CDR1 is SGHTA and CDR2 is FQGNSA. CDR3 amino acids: CASSDRRVSYNEQFF. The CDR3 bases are TGTGCCAGCAGCGACCGACGGGTCTCCTACAATGAGCAGTTCTTC.

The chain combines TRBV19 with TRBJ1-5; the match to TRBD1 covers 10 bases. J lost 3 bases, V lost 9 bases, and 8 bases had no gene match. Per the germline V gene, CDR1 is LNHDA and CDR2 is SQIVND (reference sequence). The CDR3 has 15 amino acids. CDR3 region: CASNAGTGANQPQHF. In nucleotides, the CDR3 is TGTGCCAGCAACGCCGGGACAGGGGCCAATCAGCCCCAGCATTTT.

The CDR3 DNA sequence: TGTGCCATCAGTAGCGGGGGGGTACGGGACACCGGGGAGCTGTTTTTT. It yields the protein CAISSGGVRDTGELFF. This chain links TRBV10-3 with TRBJ2-2; the match to TRBD2 covers 10 bases. Germline CDR1 ENHRY, CDR2 SYGVKD. Unmatched junction bases numbered 6, after V lost 5 bases and J lost 3 bases. There are 16 residues in the CDR3.

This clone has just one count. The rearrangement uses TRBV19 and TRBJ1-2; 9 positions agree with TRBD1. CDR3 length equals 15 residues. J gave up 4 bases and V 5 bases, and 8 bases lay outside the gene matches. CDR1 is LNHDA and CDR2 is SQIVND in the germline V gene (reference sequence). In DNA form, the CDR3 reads TGTGCCAGTAGTTTACAGGGGGCGCCGAGCTATGGCTACACCTTC. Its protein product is CASSLQGAPSYGYTF.

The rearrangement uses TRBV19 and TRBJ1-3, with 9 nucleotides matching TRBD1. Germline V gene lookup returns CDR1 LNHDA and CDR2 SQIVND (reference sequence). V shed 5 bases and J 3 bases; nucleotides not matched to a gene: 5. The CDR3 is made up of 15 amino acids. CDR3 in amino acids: CASSPRTGVGNTIYF. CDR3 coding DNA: TGTGCCAGTAGTCCCAGGACAGGGGTTGGAAACACCATATATTTT.

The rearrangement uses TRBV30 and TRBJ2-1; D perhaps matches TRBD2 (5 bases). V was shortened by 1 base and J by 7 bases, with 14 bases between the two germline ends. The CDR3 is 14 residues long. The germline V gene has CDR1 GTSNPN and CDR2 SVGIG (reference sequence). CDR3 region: CAWSAGLRRNEQFF. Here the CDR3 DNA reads TGTGCCTGGAGTGCGGGCCTGAGGAGGAATGAGCAGTTCTTC. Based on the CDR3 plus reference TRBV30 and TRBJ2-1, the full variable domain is SQTIHQWPATLVQPVGSPLSLECTVEGTSNPNLYWYRQAAGRGLQLLFYSVGIGQISSEVPQNLSASRPQDRQFILSSKKLLLSDSGFYLCAWSAGLRRNEQFFGPGTRLTVL.

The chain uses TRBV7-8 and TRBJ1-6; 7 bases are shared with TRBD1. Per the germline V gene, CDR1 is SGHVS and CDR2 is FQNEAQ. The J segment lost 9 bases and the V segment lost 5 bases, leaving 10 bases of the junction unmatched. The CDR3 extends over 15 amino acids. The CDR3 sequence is CASSERQGGFSPLHF. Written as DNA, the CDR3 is TGTGCCAGCAGCGAAAGACAGGGTGGATTTTCACCCCTCCACTTT.